This T cell receptor (beta chain) was sequenced for a study of post-analysis software for immune sequencing data. V was cut by 3 bases and J by 2 bases, with 14 bases left in between. The CDR3 is 15 amino acids. CDR1 and CDR2 from the germline V gene are SGHRS and YFSETQ. Regarding the study as a whole: Controls showed lower frequencies than patients for several TRBV segments, and TRBV5-6, TRBV5-1 and TRBV20-1 were among these.

Note on this clonotype: Its antigen is unknown.

Unique molecular identifiers were built into the TCR beta cDNA libraries. MiXCR, applied by TCRdb to the PCR reads, yields one record per CDR3 protein. The sample shows about 540,000 distinct CDR3 sequences, around a third of them seen only once. The V and J genes are TRBV5-1 and TRBJ2-5, with D tentatively TRBD1 (6 bases). The source material was blood. The receptor's source is a girl under 18 with multiple sclerosis. CDR3 sequence reads: CASSSLPTGQETQYF. The DNA of the CDR3 is TGCGCCAGCAGCTCGTTGCCGACAGGACAAGAGACCCAGTACTTC.